A selection of T cell receptor beta chains follows, all from one sample in a study of blood T cell repertoires in COVID-19. The table came from immunoSEQ multiplex PCR; TCRdb's copy has only in-frame clones and leaves some out. The table has a few hundred thousand clones, around four fifths seen once. Sequences were obtained from peripheral blood. The receptor set was obtained from a man aged 55 to 69 who had recovered from COVID-19. The CDR3 runs from the conserved cysteine through the conserved F or W. A D gene is named only where the DNA matches it firmly. Some rows have no size entry. The others give once, few or many, or a class for an expanded clone.

j_gene	v_gene	abundance	d_gene	CDR3nt	CDR3aa
TRBJ2-3	TRBV7-3	.	TRBD2	TGTGCCAGCAGCTCTGGACTAGCGGGGCTGGCAGATACGCAGTATTTT	CASSSGLAGLADTQYF
TRBJ2-3	TRBV15	few	TRBD2	TGTGCCACCAGCAGACCGAGCGGGGGGGCCGGGGATACGCAGTATTTT	CATSRPSGGAGDTQYF
TRBJ1-4	TRBV30	.	.	TGTGCCTGGACGGCGGGGGTGGCGCCTAATGAAAAACTGTTTTTT	CAWTAGVAPNEKLFF
TRBJ2-5	TRBV20-1	.	TRBD1	TGCAGTGCTAGGGACAGGGAGACCCAGTACTTC	CSARDRETQYF
TRBJ2-7	TRBV5-5	.	TRBD1	TGTGCCAGCAGCCCCCGGGACAGGGGGCGCGAGCAGTACTTC	CASSPRDRGREQYF
TRBJ2-3	TRBV19	.	TRBD2	TGTGCCAGTAGTATGCTCATTCCTAGCGGGACTAGCACAGATACGCAGTATTTT	CASSMLIPSGTSTDTQYF
TRBJ2-7	TRBV12-5	.	.	TGTGCTAGTGGTAGCTTCTCCTACGAGCAGTACTTC	CASGSFSYEQYF
TRBJ2-5	TRBV18	.	.	TGTGCCAGCTCACCACCGGGCGAGACCCAGTACTTC	CASSPPGETQYF
TRBJ2-1	TRBV3-1/TRBV3-2	.	TRBD2	TGTGCCAGCAGCCAAGTCGGTCTAGCGGGAAGCTACAATGAGCAGTTCTTC	CASSQVGLAGSYNEQFF
TRBJ2-7	TRBV7-9	.	.	TGTGCCAGCAGCCCAAGTGGCGGGAATAGCTACGAGCAGTACTTC	CASSPSGGNSYEQYF
TRBJ1-2	TRBV11-1	.	TRBD1	TGTGCCAGCAGCTTATTGGGACAGGGCAGCTACACCTTC	CASSLLGQGSYTF
TRBJ2-1	TRBV18	.	TRBD1	TGTGCCAGCTCACCACCGGGACAGGGGAGGGGCAATGAGCAGTTCTTC	CASSPPGQGRGNEQFF
TRBJ2-2	TRBV29-1	few	TRBD1	TGCAGCGCAAAAAGTGTGGGACAGCGCACCGGGGAGCTGTTTTTT	CSAKSVGQRTGELFF
TRBJ2-1	TRBV7-2	.	TRBD1	TGTGCCAGCAGCTTAGGACAGGGGATCAGGCAGTTCTTC	CASSLGQGIRQFF
TRBJ2-7	TRBV18	.	TRBD2	TGTGCCAGCTCACAGACTAGCGAGTACTCCTACGAGCAGTACTTC	CASSQTSEYSYEQYF
TRBJ1-2	TRBV27	.	.	TGTGCCAGCGGGGGGTCCGGGACGGGGAGGGGCTACACCTTC	CASGGSGTGRGYTF
TRBJ2-7	TRBV7-2	.	.	TGTGCCAGTAGAGTGACAGTAGGCTCCTACGAGCAGTACTTC	CASRVTVGSYEQYF
TRBJ1-3	TRBV15	.	.	TGTGCCACCAGCAGACTAGCAGGGGCCGCCTCTGGAAACACCATATATTTT	CATSRLAGAASGNTIYF
TRBJ1-1	TRBV19	.	.	TGTGCCAGTAGCAAACAGACGAACACTGAAGCTTTCTTT	CASSKQTNTEAFF
TRBJ1-2	TRBV6-6	.	.	TGTGCCAGCAGTTACGGGGACACAGGTATCACCTTC	CASSYGDTGITF
TRBJ2-5	TRBV7-8	.	.	TGTGCCAGCAGCTTAGGTGTCGGGAGAACCATCCAAGAGACCCAGTACTTC	CASSLGVGRTIQETQYF
TRBJ2-5	TRBV5-1	.	.	TGCGCCAGCAGCTTGGACCAGTCTCAAGAGACCCAGTACTTC	CASSLDQSQETQYF
TRBJ1-4	TRBV15	.	.	TGTGCCACCAGCAGGGATCGATGGGGGGCTAATGAAAAACTGTTTTTT	CATSRDRWGANEKLFF
TRBJ2-7	TRBV7-2	.	TRBD2	TGTGCCAGCAGCTTATCGGCGGGGGGGCGCGAGCAGTACTTC	CASSLSAGGREQYF
TRBJ2-1	TRBV5-4	.	TRBD1	TGTGCCAGCAGCTTGGGACAGGGAGTCTACAATGAGCAGTTCTTC	CASSLGQGVYNEQFF
TRBJ1-1	TRBV6-4	once	.	TGTGCCAGCAGTACGGAGGAGAACACTGAAGCTTTCTTT	CASSTEENTEAFF
TRBJ1-1	TRBV30	.	TRBD1	TGTGCCTGGAGTCCAAGGACAGGGGAAGCTTTCTTT	CAWSPRTGEAFF
TRBJ1-4	TRBV9	.	TRBD1	TGTGCCAGCAGCGTAGGGTCAGGGGGCATTGGTAATGAAAAACTGTTTTTT	CASSVGSGGIGNEKLFF
TRBJ1-2	TRBV28	.	.	TGTGCCAGCAGTTTAGGAGGGACCCGAAGCTATGGCTACACCTTC	CASSLGGTRSYGYTF
TRBJ2-7	TRBV24-1	.	.	TGTGCCACCAGTGAGGCCAGGGCTGGGGACGAGCAGTACTTC	CATSEARAGDEQYF
TRBJ1-4	TRBV27	.	TRBD1	TGTGCCAGCAGTTCCTACTCCGGGACAGGGGATGGAAAACTGTTTTTT	CASSSYSGTGDGKLFF
TRBJ1-5	TRBV28	.	TRBD1	TGTGCCAGCAGTTTCGGAGACAGGGGGCTTCAGCCCCAGCATTTT	CASSFGDRGLQPQHF
TRBJ2-3	TRBV28	.	.	TGTGCCAGCAGTCCCGTCGTTGCGGATACGCAGTATTTT	CASSPVVADTQYF
TRBJ2-1	TRBV19	.	.	TGTGCCAGTAGTATAGTAGGAGTCTGGAAAAAGAAGGCTAGTAGTGTCTACAATGAGCAGTTCTTC	CASSIVGVWKKKASSVYNEQFF
TRBJ2-3	TRBV18	few	.	TGTGCCAGCTCGCCTCCGCGCGGGACGACGGGTTCCGATACGCAGTATTTT	CASSPPRGTTGSDTQYF
TRBJ2-2	TRBV24-1	.	TRBD2	TGTGCCACCAGTGATTTTAGCGGGGGGGCCGACACCGGGGAGCTGTTTTTT	CATSDFSGGADTGELFF
TRBJ2-3	TRBV30	.	TRBD2	TGTGCCTGGAGTGTACTAGCGGGAGCTGTGAGCACAGATACGCAGTATTTT	CAWSVLAGAVSTDTQYF
TRBJ2-7	TRBV7-8	.	.	TGTGCCAGCAGCCCTAGTATGGGGCACGAGCAGTACTTC	CASSPSMGHEQYF
TRBJ1-1	TRBV18	.	.	TGTGCCAGCCACGCATTAGGGGCCACAACCGACATTGAAGCTTTCTTT	CASHALGATTDIEAFF
TRBJ1-1	TRBV29-1	.	.	TGCAGCGTTGGGGCGTCGAGTCAAGCTTTCTTT	CSVGASSQAFF
TRBJ2-7	TRBV28	.	TRBD1	TGTGCCAGCAGTTTGCGTCAGGGGGCCCGCGAGCAGTACTTC	CASSLRQGAREQYF
TRBJ2-3	TRBV18	.	TRBD1	TGTGCCAGCTCACGACAGGGAGATACGCAGTATTTT	CASSRQGDTQYF
TRBJ2-3	TRBV13	.	.	TGTGCCAGCAGCTCCCACATCACAGATACGCAGTATTTT	CASSSHITDTQYF
TRBJ2-3	TRBV5-6	few	TRBD1	TGTGCCAGCAGCTTGGTCGGGGACAGGGGCACAGATACGCAGTATTTT	CASSLVGDRGTDTQYF
TRBJ2-6	TRBV6-5	.	.	TGTGCCAGCAGCGACAAAAGCTCTGGGGCCAACGTCCTGACTTTC	CASSDKSSGANVLTF
TRBJ2-7	TRBV6-5	.	.	TGTGCCAGCAGTTACTCGAGGATCTACGAGCAGTACTTC	CASSYSRIYEQYF
TRBJ1-3	TRBV27	.	.	TGTGCCAGCAGTAAATCCCCGACAGACTCTGGAAACACCATATATTTT	CASSKSPTDSGNTIYF
TRBJ2-7	TRBV4-1	.	.	TGCGCCAGAAGATTGAGGAGGGTTTGCCGCGAGCAGTACTTC	CARRLRRVCREQYF
TRBJ2-1	TRBV15	.	TRBD2	TGTGCCACCAAGCCACTAGCGGGAGTCCTCTACAATGAGCAGTTCTTC	CATKPLAGVLYNEQFF
TRBJ2-7	TRBV6-2/TRBV6-3	.	TRBD2	TGTGCCAGCAGCTGGACTAGCGGGGCCTCCTACGAGCAGTACTTC	CASSWTSGASYEQYF
TRBJ2-4	TRBV2	.	TRBD1	TGTGCCAGCAGTGAGGACAGGCGGGACATTCAGTACTTC	CASSEDRRDIQYF
TRBJ2-4	TRBV27	.	TRBD2	TGTGCCAGCAGAAGCGGGGGGTCCGGGGGCAAAAACATTCAGTACTTC	CASRSGGSGGKNIQYF
TRBJ2-3	TRBV21-1	.	.	TGTGCCAGCAGCAGAGCGCATAGGGGAGCGGGATCAAAGTATTTT	CASSRAHRGAGSKYF
TRBJ2-1	TRBV29-1	.	.	TGCAGCGTTGAAAGCGGGTTGGGGAATGAGCAGTTCTTC	CSVESGLGNEQFF
TRBJ1-5	TRBV6-5	once	.	TGTGCCAGCAGTTACCGGGGAGATAGCAATCAGCCCCAGCATTTT	CASSYRGDSNQPQHF
TRBJ2-7	TRBV11-2	.	.	TGTGCCAGCAGCCACCAACGGGGGGCGCAGAGCTCCTACGAGCAGTACTTC	CASSHQRGAQSSYEQYF
TRBJ1-2	TRBV28	.	.	TGTGCCAGCAGTTTAGGAACAGACTATGGCTACACCTTC	CASSLGTDYGYTF
TRBJ2-3	TRBV6-6	.	TRBD1	TGTGCCAGCAGTCCAACTTGGGACAGGGCGAGGACAGATACGCAGTATTTT	CASSPTWDRARTDTQYF
TRBJ2-2	TRBV2	many	.	TGTGCCAGCAAACTAGCTCCGACTGCCGGGGAGCTGTTTTTT	CASKLAPTAGELFF